The T cell receptor (beta chain) described here comes from a study of CD8 T cells in ankylosing spondylitis (dated by TCRdb to 2016 to 2017). Looking at the study overall: The study set out to find disease-linked TCR variants by profiling T cell receptor beta repertoires in ankylosing spondylitis patients and healthy donors. In total, the full study cohort was made up of 110 or so healthy donors and 20 to 25 ankylosing spondylitis patients. Peripheral blood samples were taken, and synovial fluid was additionally collected from ankylosing spondylitis patients. Beyond this particular receptor, the publication reports: Blood from ankylosing spondylitis patients appeared to be characterized by a TCR beta motif composed of about eight highly homologous amino acid variants. The disease-linked clones showed a CD8+ phenotype and occurred at relatively low frequencies in peripheral blood. Significant enrichment of the disease-linked clones was reported in matched synovial fluid samples from ankylosing spondylitis patients. Some TCR beta motif variants had previously been reported in synovial fluid and blood of reactive arthritis patients, which suggested common disease-initiation mechanisms.

Inclusive of the bounding cysteine and phenylalanine, the CDR3 is 15 residues long. Only CDR3 DNA remains: 45 bases, in frame from the first base. CDR1 and CDR2 are drawn from the germline V gene: MGHDK, SYGVNS. As regards this clonotype: Its binding antigen is unknown. One end of the junction is discordant with germline, which a read error may explain.

The run used an Illumina HiSeq 2500. Quantitative 5'-RACE with molecular barcodes was used to prepare TCR beta libraries. Processing in the source paper ran as follows. To identify disease-linked TCR variants, a new computational method was used, one built on a probabilistic model of VDJ rearrangement. In TCRdb, the public reads were trimmed at Q25 with fastp and aligned with MiXCR, with productive beta chains retained. Identical CDR3 protein sequences are pooled into one entry, listed with their most common genes and DNA. The V and J calls and clone size come from TCRdb's table, not from the authors' own analysis. The sample table records about 220,000 distinct CDR3 sequences; 25% to 30% of these occur just once. 6.6% of the sample rests with the top ten.

Sequenced material: blood, either unsorted or a sorted T cell fraction (not recorded which). Recombination linked TRBV25-1 to TRBJ2-5, with the D assignment possibly TRBD1 or TRBD2, given 5 matching bases for each. The sequence was obtained from a male donor with ankylosing spondylitis or in good health (not recorded which). The sequenced DNA: TGTGCCAGCAGTGACCCTAGCAGGGACCAAGAGACTCAGTACTTC. This sequence encodes CASSDPSRDQETQYF.